This TCR beta chain was captured in a study of T cells after yellow fever vaccination (dated by TCRdb to between 2018 and 2021). Concerning the study at large: Libraries from fractions with low cell numbers were prepared with the SMART-Seq v4 Ultra Low Input RNA kit. Bulk TCR alpha and beta repertoires were sequenced longitudinally to track T-cell clones before and after primary and booster YFV17D yellow fever vaccination. Bulk PBMC replicates and cell subsets were isolated from blood drawn at multiple timepoints before and after both primary and secondary immunization. Two healthy male donors made up the cohort, one aged 18 to 30 years and the other aged 30 to 40 years. Findings and caveats that apply to the study as a whole: Compared with the primary T-cell response, the secondary T-cell response was faster but weaker, reaching its peak on day 5 rather than on day 15. A small share of clonotypes occurred in both CD4 and CD8 compartments, likely arising from convergent recombination. Only a couple of donors were included in the study, so the extent to which the findings can be generalized is limited. Most clones expanded after primary vaccination (about 96% of CD4 and 88% of CD8) were re-detected after the booster, suggesting that broad memory maintenance occurred. Because abundant contaminating clonotypes from the bulk population could be contained in FACS-sorted repertoires, computational filtering was required.

Data came from an Illumina NovaSeq 6000. TCR cDNA was synthesized by 5'RACE template switching, through which a universal primer site and unique molecular identifiers were introduced. Priming of cDNA synthesis was performed from both the TCR alpha and TCR beta constant segments. Library amplification used two PCR steps, and the second PCR step added sample barcodes and sequencing adapters. Sequencing of the libraries was done on either Illumina HiSeq 2500 (2x100 bp) or NovaSeq (2x150 bp). As for the original processing: MIGEC handled demultiplexing of reads and collapsing into UMI consensus sequences, while MiXCR performed V(D)J alignment. Vaccine-responding clonotypes were defined with edgeR using replicate PBMC samples, requiring FDR below 0.01 and a log2 fold change above 5 up to day 15. Each bulk clonotype was labeled CD4 or CD8 based on which sequenced repertoire, CD4 or CD8, contained the clonotype at higher abundance. TCRdb applied fastp at Q25 and MiXCR to the public reads, then kept only in-frame beta chains. Here each entry gathers all rows of one CDR3 protein and keeps the most common genes and DNA. These V and J calls rely on TCRdb rather than the paper's analysis. The sample contains hundreds of thousands of distinct CDR3 sequences, over 4% of them found a single time. The biggest ten clones account for about 22% of the sample.

Read against the paper, the sample's treatment or condition label means: live attenuated yellow fever vaccine strain. Two biological replicates of bulk PBMCs were collected at each blood-draw timepoint. A standard Ficoll-Paque protocol was used to isolate PBMCs from peripheral blood. RNA was extracted with TriZol from bulk PBMCs, CD4 and CD8 fractions, and dextramer-positive and dextramer-negative fractions. On this clonotype itself: There is no known antigen for this receptor. There are no base qualities to consult, and no much larger clone falls within one base.

The CDR3 runs 12 amino acids, cysteine and phenylalanine included. The read is trimmed to its CDR3 DNA, 36 bases read in frame from base 1. For CDR1 and CDR2, the germline V gene (reference sequence) lists MNHNY and SVGAGI. V loses 6 bases at its end and J loses 10 bases; junction bases beyond the gene matches: 5. Sequencing used PBMCs, obtained 5 days after the yellow fever booster vaccination. The rearrangement joined TRBV6-6 to TRBJ2-2; TRBD2 matches 7 bases in the middle. The TCR sequence derives from a man in his late teens or twenties who received the YFV17D yellow fever vaccine. This receptor has the CDR3 CASSPAGEELFF. The sequenced DNA: TGTGCCAGCAGCCCCGCGGGGGAGGAGCTGTTTTTT.